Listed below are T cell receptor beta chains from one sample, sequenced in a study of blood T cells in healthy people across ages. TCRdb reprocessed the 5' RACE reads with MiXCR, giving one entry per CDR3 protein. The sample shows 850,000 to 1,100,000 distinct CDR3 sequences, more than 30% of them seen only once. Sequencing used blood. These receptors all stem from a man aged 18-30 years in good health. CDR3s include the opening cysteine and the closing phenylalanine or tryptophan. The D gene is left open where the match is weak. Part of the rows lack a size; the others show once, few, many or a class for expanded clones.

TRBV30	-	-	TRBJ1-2	CACRSRTYGYTF	TGTGCCTGCAGGTCCAGGACTTATGGCTACACCTTC
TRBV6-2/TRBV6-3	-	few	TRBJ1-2	CASNRAGVYGYTF	TGTGCCAGCAATCGAGCAGGGGTATATGGCTACACCTTC
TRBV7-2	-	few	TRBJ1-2	CASSSGPMGIRSSGGYTF	TGTGCCAGCAGCTCAGGACCCATGGGGATCCGATCTAGCGGTGGCTACACCTTC
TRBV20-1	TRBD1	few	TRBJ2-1	CSASSPGQGNNEQFF	TGCAGTGCTAGCTCCCCGGGACAGGGGAACAATGAGCAGTTCTTC
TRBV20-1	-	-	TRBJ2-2	CSASGGGGGELFF	TGCAGTGCTAGCGGGGGCGGGGGCGGGGAGCTGTTTTTT
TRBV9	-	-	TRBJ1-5	CASSVAEGPQHF	TGTGCCAGCAGCGTAGCGGAGGGTCCCCAGCATTTT
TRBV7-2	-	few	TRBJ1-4	CASSRDNNEKLFF	TGTGCCAGCAGCCGGGACAATAATGAAAAACTGTTTTTT
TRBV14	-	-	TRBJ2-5	CASSQDRAGAKYF	TGTGCGAGCAGCCAAGATCGGGCAGGGGCCAAGTACTTC
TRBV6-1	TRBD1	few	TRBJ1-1	CASSEGFRGPTEAFF	TGTGCCAGCAGCGAGGGATTTAGGGGGCCCACTGAAGCTTTCTTT
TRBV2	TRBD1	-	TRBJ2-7	CASSALGQAEEQYF	TGTGCCAGCAGTGCCCTGGGACAGGCCGAAGAGCAGTACTTC
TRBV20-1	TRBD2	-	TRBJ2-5	CSAGGLAGGPETQYF	TGCAGTGCTGGGGGACTAGCGGGGGGGCCAGAGACCCAGTACTTC
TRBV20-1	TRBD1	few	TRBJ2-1	CSPRQGGNEQFF	TGCAGTCCGAGACAGGGTGGAAATGAGCAGTTCTTC
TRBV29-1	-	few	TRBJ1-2	CSVDPGYGYTF	TGCAGCGTTGATCCAGGCTATGGCTACACCTTC
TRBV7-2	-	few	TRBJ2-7	CASSLPSIRDHEQYF	TGTGCCAGCAGCTTGCCCTCAATTAGGGACCACGAGCAGTACTTC
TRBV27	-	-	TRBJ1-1	CASRPRGEGTEAFF	TGTGCCAGCAGACCCAGAGGGGAAGGCACTGAAGCTTTCTTT
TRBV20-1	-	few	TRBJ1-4	CSARTADGVEKLFF	TGCAGTGCTAGGACTGCGGACGGTGTCGAAAAACTGTTTTTT
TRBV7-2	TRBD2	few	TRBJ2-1	CASSFWGGKYNEQFF	TGTGCCAGCAGCTTTTGGGGGGGGAAGTACAATGAGCAGTTCTTC
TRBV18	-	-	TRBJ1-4	CASSPMQRVATNEKLFF	TGTGCCAGCTCACCGATGCAAAGAGTTGCAACTAATGAAAAACTGTTTTTT
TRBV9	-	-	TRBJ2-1	CASSVGTREQFF	TGTGCCAGCAGCGTAGGGACACGTGAGCAGTTCTTC
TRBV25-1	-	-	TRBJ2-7	CASSEEGLSYEQYF	TGTGCCAGCAGTGAAGAAGGACTAAGCTACGAGCAGTACTTC
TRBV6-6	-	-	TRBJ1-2	CASSPESNYGYTF	TGTGCCAGCAGTCCTGAATCTAACTATGGCTACACCTTC
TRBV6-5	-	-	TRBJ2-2	CASSYPSGISTGELFF	TGTGCCAGCAGTTACCCTTCTGGGATTAGCACCGGGGAGCTGTTTTTT
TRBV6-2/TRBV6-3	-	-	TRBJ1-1	CASSWDGMNTEAFF	TGTGCCAGCAGTTGGGACGGAATGAACACTGAAGCTTTCTTT
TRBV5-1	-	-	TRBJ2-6	CASSVQVFSSGANVLTF	TGCGCCAGCAGCGTACAGGTCTTCAGCTCTGGGGCCAACGTCCTGACTTTC
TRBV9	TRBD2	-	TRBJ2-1	CASSVASSGEGYNEQFF	TGTGCCAGCAGCGTAGCTTCTAGCGGGGAGGGCTACAATGAGCAGTTCTTC
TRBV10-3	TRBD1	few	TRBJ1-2	CAISTDRVSGYTF	TGTGCCATCAGCACTGACAGGGTGTCTGGCTACACCTTC
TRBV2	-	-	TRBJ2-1	CASSLRDSYNEQFF	TGTGCCAGCAGTCTACGGGACTCTTACAATGAGCAGTTCTTC
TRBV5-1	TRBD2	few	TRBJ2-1	CASHLTSGPNNEQFF	TGCGCCAGCCACCTAACTAGCGGGCCTAACAATGAGCAGTTCTTC
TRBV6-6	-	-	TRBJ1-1	CASSPRGGPMNTEAFF	TGTGCCAGCAGTCCCCGGGGAGGCCCCATGAACACTGAAGCTTTCTTT